The 24 T cell receptor beta chains below were found in one sample sequenced in a study of blood T cell repertoires in COVID-19 (dated by TCRdb to 2018 to 2021). Library preparation employed the immunoSEQ multiplex PCR assay. Here the immuneACCESS table is served through TCRdb, limited to in-frame sequences with V and J called. Missing clones are a known gap in these copies; in checked studies unresolved V genes cover under half, and the rest lacks a known reason. This sample has around 99,000 clones in its table, and 90% of those were observed once. The ten largest clonotypes hold about 5.5% of the sample. The sample taken for sequencing was peripheral blood. These receptors came from a man aged 50 to 59 with acute or convalescent COVID-19.

V gene TRBV19 combines with J gene TRBJ1-5; no reliable D call. This CDR3 spans 13 amino acids. Germline V gene sequence: CDR1 LNHDA, CDR2 SQIVND (reference sequence). V lost 3 bases and J 7 bases, leaving 10 bases between the germline ends. This CDR3 is CASSIQSGQPQHF. CDR3 nucleotide sequence: TGTGCCAGTAGTATTCAGTCAGGACAGCCCCAGCATTTT.

This chain uses TRBV6-5 with TRBJ1-2; TRBD1 agrees at 10 bases. The CDR3 consists of 16 residues. Germline values: CDR1 MNHEY, CDR2 SVGAGI. With 6 bases clipped from V and 7 bases from J, the junction kept 14 bases outside the gene matches. CDR3 region: CASSYGQGVSSSGYTF. The CDR3 DNA follows: TGTGCCAGCAGCTACGGACAGGGGGTATCGTCTAGTGGCTACACCTTC.

The sample holds one count of this clone. V is TRBV5-4 and J is TRBJ2-2, with D possibly matching TRBD2 (6 bases). The CDR3 spans 16 residues. Trimming removed 7 bases at V and 4 bases at J, with 20 bases between. The germline V gene encodes CDR1 SGHNT and CDR2 YYREEE (reference sequence). The CDR3 region has the DNA TGTGCCAGCCAAGGACGGCCCGGGACTGGCACCGGGGAGCTGTTTTTT. It specifies CASQGRPGTGTGELFF. The full variable domain, in which reference TRBV5-4 and TRBJ2-2 provide the parts outside the CDR3, is ETGVTQSPTHLIKTRGQQVTLRCSSQSGHNTVSWYQQALGQGPQFIFQYYREEENGRGNFPPRFSGLQFPNYSSELNVNALELDDSALYLCASQGRPGTGTGELFFGEGSRLTVL.

The chain carries TRBV7-2 and TRBJ1-1; possibly TRBD1 for D (6 bases). Germline CDR1 reads SGHTA; CDR2 reads FQGNSA. The CDR3 runs 15 residues. Between the trimmed V and J ends, which lost 3 bases and 0 bases, there was a span of 11 bases. This CDR3 reads CASSLTGSMNTEAFF. The CDR3 coding sequence is TGTGCCAGCAGCTTGACAGGATCGATGAACACTGAAGCTTTCTTT. The whole variable domain, remainder taken from reference TRBV7-2 and TRBJ1-1, is GAGVSQSPSNKVTEKGKDVELRCDPISGHTALYWYRQSLGQGLEFLIYFQGNSAPDKSGLPSDRFSAERTGGSVSTLTIQRTQQEDSAVYLCASSLTGSMNTEAFFGQGTRLTVV.

The chain employs TRBV14 and TRBJ2-5, with a weak D call TRBD1 (6 bases). V lost 1 base and J lost 4, with 13 bases in between. Germline V gene sequence: CDR1 SGHDN, CDR2 FVKESK. The CDR3 is 15 residues long. CDR3 residues: CASSQVTGMGETQYF. The DNA for the CDR3 is TGTGCCAGCAGCCAAGTCACAGGGATGGGAGAGACCCAGTACTTC.

With respect to this clone: Other nucleotide sequences in the sample specify the same CDR3. The chain couples TRBV9 to TRBJ2-4; D possibly corresponds to TRBD2 (7 bases). The germline CDR1 and CDR2 sequences are SGDLS and YYNGEE. V shed 0 bases and J shed 9 bases, with 13 bases lying between them. This CDR3 is 14 amino acids long. CDR3 sequence reads: CASSVGGGGGIQYF. CDR3 DNA: TGTGCCAGCAGCGTAGGCGGGGGCGGGGGCATTCAGTACTTC.

This clone was found once. This chain connects TRBV10-3 to TRBJ1-2, with no clear D. CDR3 size: 11 residues. V lost 6 bases and J 4 bases, leaving 6 bases between the germline ends. Germline V gene sequence: CDR1 ENHRY, CDR2 SYGVKD. The CDR3 coding sequence is TGTGCCATCAGAAACGGCTATGGCTACACCTTC. Translation: CAIRNGYGYTF.

The DNA of the CDR3 is TGTGCCAGCAGCCTCGGACTAGCGGGAGGGGGTTCCTACGAGCAGTACTTC. Protein sequence: CASSLGLAGGGSYEQYF. The chain has TRBV7-2 and TRBJ2-7; 15 bases match TRBD2. The V gene end was trimmed by 5 bases and the J gene end by 1 base; junction bases not matched to a gene: 6. This CDR3 has 17 residues. Germline V gene sequence: CDR1 SGHTA, CDR2 FQGNSA.

The chain uses TRBV6-5 and TRBJ2-2; D gene unclear. Trimming took off 8 bases at V and 7 bases at J, with 11 bases between the two ends. The CDR3 has 12 amino acids. Germline CDR1 is MNHEY and CDR2 is SVGAGI. Here the CDR3 DNA reads TGTGCCAGCCGCTACTACGGCGGGGAGCTGTTTTTT. Amino acid sequence: CASRYYGGELFF.

This clone was detected once. The chain links TRBV6-4 to TRBJ2-3; possibly TRBD2 for D (5 bases). The V gene lost 3 bases and the J gene lost 7 bases, with 14 bases spanning the gap. Germline CDR1 MRHNA, CDR2 SNTAGT. CDR3 length: 14 residues. CDR3 loop: CASSELALTYTQYF. CDR3 coding DNA: TGTGCCAGCAGTGAGCTAGCCCTGACTTATACGCAGTATTTT.

The chain combines TRBV6-5 with TRBJ1-3; weak D call: TRBD1 (6 bases). In germline, CDR1 is MNHEY, CDR2 SVGAGI. The germline V and J ends were trimmed by 4 bases and 7 bases, with 14 bases remaining between them. CDR3 length: 14 residues. The CDR3 is CASSSQGFSNTIYF. CDR3 nucleotides: TGTGCCAGCAGTTCACAGGGTTTCAGTAACACCATATATTTT.

V usage is TRBV4-1 and J usage is TRBJ2-3; 7 bases map to TRBD2. Germline V gene sequence: CDR1 MGHRA, CDR2 YSYEKL. The CDR3 extends over 16 amino acids. After removal of 4 bases from V and 3 bases from J, the junction contained 10 bases not matched to a gene. CDR3 amino acids: CASSPWGAGETDTQYF. The CDR3 DNA reads TGCGCCAGCAGCCCCTGGGGTGCGGGAGAGACAGATACGCAGTATTTT.

V is TRBV5-1 and J is TRBJ1-2, with D unclear. CDR3 length: 16 residues. V lost 6 bases and J lost 2, with 20 bases in between. The germline CDR1 and CDR2 sequences are SGHRS and YFSETQ. CDR3 DNA: TGCGCCAGCACCCGGGAGGCGGCCTCGAGGAACTATGGCTACACCTTC. The encoded protein is CASTREAASRNYGYTF.

V gene TRBV4-1 combines with J gene TRBJ1-4, with a possible D match to TRBD1 (5 bases). The CDR3 runs 16 residues. The V gene lost 4 bases and the J gene lost 3 bases, with 15 bases spanning the gap. Germline V CDR1 and CDR2: MGHRA, YSYEKL. Written as DNA, the CDR3 is TGCGCCAGCAGCCCCATGGGTGGAGGGGCTAATGAAAAACTGTTTTTT. It codes for CASSPMGGGANEKLFF.

The chain links TRBV11-2 to TRBJ2-7; the D gene is possibly TRBD1 (6 bases). Germline V CDR1 and CDR2: SGHAT, FQNNGV. Trimming took off 3 bases at V and 3 bases at J, with 12 bases between the two ends. The CDR3 covers 14 residues. CDR3 loop: CASSLVRGYYEQYF. The CDR3 nucleotides read TGTGCCAGCAGCTTGGTCAGGGGATACTACGAGCAGTACTTC.

This clone occurred a few times. This chain uses TRBV7-9 with TRBJ1-5; D unclear. CDR1 and CDR2 (germline): SEHNR, FQNEAQ (reference sequence). V was pared by 1 base and J by 6 bases, with 10 bases between. This CDR3 spans 14 amino acids. CDR3 nucleotide sequence: TGTGCCAGCAGCTTAGACCGGGAACCTCAGCCCCAGCATTTT. It codes for CASSLDREPQPQHF.

This clone was counted once. This rearrangement joins TRBV29-1 to TRBJ2-3; a weak D match, TRBD2 (6 bases). The CDR3 runs 13 residues. From germline, CDR1 is SQVTM and CDR2 ANQGSEA. V lost 3 bases and J 2 bases, leaving 9 bases between the germline ends. The CDR3 sequence: CSVDWRDTDTQYF. The CDR3 region has the DNA TGCAGCGTTGACTGGCGGGACACAGATACGCAGTATTTT.

CDR3 region: CASSLGGRRAFF. The CDR3 DNA reads as TGTGCCAGCAGTTTAGGGGGGAGGCGCGCTTTCTTT. The chain couples TRBV27 to TRBJ1-1, with D perhaps TRBD1 (5 bases). Between the trimmed V and J ends, which lost 2 bases and 11 bases, there was a span of 12 bases. This CDR3 comprises 12 residues. Germline CDR1 is MNHEY and CDR2 is SMNVEV (reference sequence).

V and J are TRBV24-1 and TRBJ1-2, with D unclear. V lost 3 bases and J lost 5, with 12 bases in between. Germline loops: CDR1 KGHDR, CDR2 SFDVKD. The CDR3 length is 14 residues. The CDR3 reads CATSDPTELYGYTF. CDR3 coding DNA: TGTGCCACCAGTGATCCCACAGAGCTGTATGGCTACACCTTC.

The chain couples TRBV6-4 to TRBJ2-7; 11 bases map to TRBD2. Germline V gives CDR1 MRHNA, CDR2 SNTAGT. V was pared by 5 bases and J by 2 bases, with 11 bases of the junction left unmatched. The CDR3 loop spans 17 amino acids. CDR3 DNA sequence: TGTGCCAGCAGTTTGGGGGGTGCTAGCGGGAGGACCTACGAGCAGTACTTC. It specifies CASSLGGASGRTYEQYF.

The chain couples TRBV4-1 to TRBJ1-1, with 7 bases aligning to TRBD1. After removal of 3 bases from V and 6 bases from J, the junction contained 7 bases not matched to a gene. This CDR3 comprises 14 residues. Per the germline V gene, CDR1 is MGHRA and CDR2 is YSYEKL. The CDR3 bases are TGCGCCAGCAGCCACCAGGGGGGCGATCCTGAAGCTTTCTTT. This gives the protein CASSHQGGDPEAFF.

The chain has TRBV6-2 or TRBV6-3 and TRBJ2-1, with a tentative D call TRBD2 (5 bases). The CDR3 length is 16 residues. Germline V lookup: CDR1 MNHEY, CDR2 SVGEGT. Trimming took off 2 bases at V and 2 bases at J, with 13 bases between the two ends. The CDR3 coding sequence is TGTGCCAGCAGTTACGGAGGCAAAGGGACCTACAATGAGCAGTTCTTC. Translation: CASSYGGKGTYNEQFF.

The rearrangement uses TRBV18 and TRBJ2-7; maybe TRBD2 (5 bases). This CDR3 has 16 amino acids. CDR1 and CDR2 (germline): KGHSH, LQKENI. V was clipped by 0 bases and J by 9 bases, with 21 bases between them. The CDR3 here is CASSPPISGPSQRQYF. In DNA, the CDR3 is TGTGCCAGCTCACCACCAATATCTGGACCTAGCCAACGGCAGTACTTC.

The CDR3 loop reads CASTDQGARNEQYF. The CDR3 nucleotides are TGCGCCAGCACCGATCAGGGGGCTCGCAACGAGCAGTACTTC. The chain links TRBV5-1 to TRBJ2-7; 8 positions match TRBD1. The CDR3 sequence is 14 residues long. CDR1 is SGHRS and CDR2 is YFSETQ in the germline V gene. The trim removed 6 bases at V and 5 bases at J, leaving 10 bases unmatched.